Each of the 19 T cell receptor beta chains below was sequenced from the same sample in a study of blood T cell repertoires in COVID-19. Assay: immunoSEQ multiplex PCR; the TCRdb copy retains only in-frame clones and omits some. The repertoire holds under 250,000 clones, with 70% to 90% as singletons. The sample was peripheral blood. The receptors here all came from a man in his 60s with acute or convalescent COVID-19.

The sample holds one count of this clone. The V call is TRBV19, the J call TRBJ1-2; D may be TRBD1 (5 bases). From germline, CDR1 is LNHDA and CDR2 SQIVND (reference sequence). The CDR3 extends over 15 amino acids. Deletions cut 4 bases from V and 2 bases from J, with 14 bases between. The CDR3 bases are TGTGCCAGTAGTACCCCCGGACACTCCAACTATGGCTACACCTTC. Its translation is CASSTPGHSNYGYTF.

This clone has only one observation. The V gene is TRBV12-3 or TRBV12-4, the J gene TRBJ1-3; D is unclear. The CDR3 runs 13 residues. V was clipped by 8 bases and J by 4 bases, with 12 bases between them. Here the CDR3 reads CASGQTGGNTIYF. The CDR3 region has the DNA TGTGCCAGCGGGCAGACGGGAGGAAACACCATATATTTT.

The rearrangement links TRBV29-1 to TRBJ1-3; a weak D match, TRBD1 (5 bases). CDR1 is SQVTM and CDR2 is ANQGSEA in the germline V gene. V was trimmed by 3 bases and J by 0 bases, leaving 12 bases between them. CDR3 length: 15 residues. The CDR3 protein is CSVDRGESSGNTIYF. CDR3 sequence (DNA): TGCAGCGTTGACCGGGGGGAGAGCTCTGGAAACACCATATATTTT.

This chain links TRBV5-4 with TRBJ1-3; TRBD1 aligns across 7 bases. This CDR3 comprises 15 residues. With V trimmed by 4 bases and J by 10 bases, 14 bases remained unmatched. Looked up from germline, CDR1 is SGHNT and CDR2 is YYREEE (reference sequence). The CDR3 spells CASSASTGETYTIYF. The CDR3 region has the DNA TGTGCCAGCAGCGCATCTACAGGGGAAACATATACCATATATTTT.

The rearrangement joins TRBV5-1 to TRBJ1-5; TRBD1 matches at 11 bases. The CDR3 spans 15 residues. With V trimmed by 4 bases and J by 6 bases, 6 bases remained unmatched. The germline gives CDR1 SGHRS, CDR2 YFSETQ. Here the CDR3 reads CASSPGQGARQPQHF. The CDR3, as DNA: TGCGCCAGCAGCCCCGGACAGGGGGCACGTCAGCCCCAGCATTTT.

This clone has a handful of counts. V usage is TRBV25-1 and J usage is TRBJ1-1; 9 nucleotides line up with TRBD1. This CDR3 has 15 residues. The junction had 10 bases not matched to a gene; V was cut back by 6 bases and J by 5 bases. Looked up from germline, CDR1 is MGHDK and CDR2 is SYGVNS. The chain's CDR3 is CASRQTGTGFTEAFF. CDR3 coding DNA: TGTGCCAGCAGACAGACCGGGACAGGGTTTACTGAAGCTTTCTTT.

In its sample, this clone was seen once. The V call is TRBV6-2 or TRBV6-3, the J call TRBJ2-1, with 7 bases aligning to TRBD2. V dropped 0 bases and J dropped 3; count of bases not matched to a gene: 8. Per the germline V gene, CDR1 is MNHEY and CDR2 is SVGEGT. The CDR3 spans 17 residues. The CDR3 region has the DNA TGTGCCAGCAGTTACTCTCCCGGCGGGAGCGGCTACAATGAGCAGTTCTTC. It is translated as CASSYSPGGSGYNEQFF.

CDR3 sequence (DNA): TGTGCCAGCACACTAGGGGGGGCGGGAGCCGAGCAGTACTTC. Its protein is CASTLGGAGAEQYF. This sequence joins TRBV28 and TRBJ2-7; possibly TRBD2 for D (7 bases). There are 14 residues in the CDR3. V dropped 7 bases and J dropped 6 bases, with 19 bases sitting between them. From germline, CDR1 is MDHEN and CDR2 SYDVKM.

The genes are TRBV7-3 and TRBJ2-3, with 8 bases that match TRBD2. CDR1 is SGHTA, CDR2 FQGTGA, per germline. The CDR3 has 17 residues. Germline trimming cut 3 bases from V and 2 bases from J; bases unmatched to any gene: 10. This CDR3 is CASSFGIGGRYTDTQYF. CDR3 nucleotide sequence: TGTGCCAGCAGCTTTGGGATTGGCGGGAGGTACACAGATACGCAGTATTTT.

The V and J genes are TRBV6-2 or TRBV6-3 and TRBJ2-5; 8 nucleotides line up with TRBD2. J lost 2 bases, V lost 6 bases, and 5 bases had no gene match. The germline V gene has CDR1 MNHEY and CDR2 SVGEGT. CDR3 size: 14 residues. The CDR3 here is CASSSGTRQETQYF. The CDR3, as DNA: TGTGCCAGCAGCTCCGGGACTAGACAAGAGACCCAGTACTTC.

V and J are TRBV18 and TRBJ1-4, with a weak D call TRBD1 (6 bases). Germline CDR1 and CDR2: KGHSH and LQKENI. V lost 2 bases and J lost 4, with 11 bases in between. The length of the CDR3 is 15 residues. CDR3 bases: TGTGCCAGCTCACCAGCGGGGGCTGGTAATGAAAAACTGTTTTTT. Protein: CASSPAGAGNEKLFF.

This clone appeared once. V is TRBV28 and J is TRBJ2-4, with 14 bases matching TRBD2. The CDR3 is made up of 15 amino acids. The J segment lost 9 bases and the V segment lost 5 bases, leaving 6 bases of the junction unmatched. Germline V lookup: CDR1 MDHEN, CDR2 SYDVKM. In nucleotides, the CDR3 is TGTGCCAGCAGTAAGACTAGCGGGAGGGCCCGCATTCAGTACTTC. It yields the protein CASSKTSGRARIQYF.

This clone appeared a few times. The chain carries TRBV7-3 and TRBJ2-2; the D gene is possibly TRBD1 (6 bases). V was clipped by 5 bases and J by 2 bases, with 15 bases between them. CDR1 SGHTA and CDR2 FQGTGA come from the germline V gene. The CDR3 is made up of 16 amino acids. The CDR3: CASSKNRDTNTGELFF. The CDR3 nucleotides are TGTGCCAGCAGCAAAAACCGGGACACTAACACCGGGGAGCTGTTTTTT. Based on the CDR3 plus reference TRBV7-3 and TRBJ2-2, the full variable domain is GAGVSQTPSNKVTEKGKYVELRCDPISGHTALYWYRQSLGQGPEFLIYFQGTGAADDSGLPNDRFFAVRPEGSVSTLKIQRTERGDSAVYLCASSKNRDTNTGELFFGEGSRLTVL.

The V and J genes are TRBV11-3 and TRBJ2-7; 7 bases map to TRBD1. The junction had 9 bases not matched to a gene; V was cut back by 5 bases and J by 5 bases. The CDR3 spans 14 residues. Germline V CDR1 and CDR2: SGHNT, YENEEA. CDR3 DNA sequence: TGTGCCAGCAGCCTGGGGCGACAGGGTAACGAGCAGTACTTC. Its translation: CASSLGRQGNEQYF.

The V and J genes are TRBV11-3 and TRBJ2-2; 11 positions match TRBD2. The CDR3 length is 18 residues. V dropped 1 base and J dropped 4; count of bases not matched to a gene: 8. Germline V lookup: CDR1 SGHNT, CDR2 YENEEA. The DNA of the CDR3 is TGTGCCAGCAGCTTAGTCTTAGCGGGAGGGCCAGGCACCGGGGAGCTGTTTTTT. Protein product: CASSLVLAGGPGTGELFF. Based on the CDR3 plus reference TRBV11-3 and TRBJ2-2, the full variable domain is EAGVVQSPRYKIIEKKQPVAFWCNPISGHNTLYWYLQNLGQGPELLIRYENEEAVDDSQLPKDRFSAERLKGVDSTLKIQPAELGDSAVYLCASSLVLAGGPGTGELFFGEGSRLTVL.

In its sample, this clone was seen once. The chain has TRBV19 and TRBJ2-1; the D is unclear. Deletions cut 3 bases from V and 10 bases from J, with 13 bases between. The CDR3 is 13 amino acids. Germline assignment: CDR1 LNHDA and CDR2 SQIVND (reference sequence). CDR3 amino acids: CASSILRHREQFF. The CDR3 DNA sequence: TGTGCCAGTAGTATCTTGAGACACCGGGAGCAGTTCTTC. The full variable domain, completed using reference TRBV19 and TRBJ2-1, is DGGITQSPKYLFRKEGQNVTLSCEQNLNHDAMYWYRQDPGQGLRLIYYSQIVNDFQKGDIAEGYSVSREKKESFPLTVTSAQKNPTAFYLCASSILRHREQFFGPGTRLTVL.

The V gene is TRBV6-6, the J gene TRBJ1-5; maybe TRBD1 (5 bases). This CDR3 contains 13 residues. Germline lookup yields CDR1 MNHNY and CDR2 SVGAGI (reference sequence). V dropped 5 bases and J dropped 3 bases, with 8 bases sitting between them. CDR3 in amino acids: CASSRQYNQPQHF. CDR3 in DNA: TGTGCCAGCAGTCGACAGTACAATCAGCCCCAGCATTTT.

This clone was seen a few times. The chain is built from TRBV18 and TRBJ2-7, with D possibly being TRBD1 (6 bases). Germline CDR1 is KGHSH and CDR2 is LQKENI. V gave up 1 base and J gave up 0 bases, with 7 bases separating them. The CDR3 runs 14 residues. DNA of the CDR3: TGTGCCAGCTCACCACGGGACAACTCCTACGAGCAGTACTTC. It translates to CASSPRDNSYEQYF.

V usage is TRBV7-2 and J usage is TRBJ1-2, with 8 bases aligning to TRBD1. The CDR3 consists of 14 residues. Germline assignment: CDR1 SGHTA and CDR2 FQGNSA. The trim removed 4 bases at V and 8 bases at J, leaving 9 bases unmatched. The CDR3 sequence: CASSSRDRLEGYTF. The CDR3 nucleotides are TGTGCCAGCAGCTCACGGGACAGGTTGGAAGGCTACACCTTC.